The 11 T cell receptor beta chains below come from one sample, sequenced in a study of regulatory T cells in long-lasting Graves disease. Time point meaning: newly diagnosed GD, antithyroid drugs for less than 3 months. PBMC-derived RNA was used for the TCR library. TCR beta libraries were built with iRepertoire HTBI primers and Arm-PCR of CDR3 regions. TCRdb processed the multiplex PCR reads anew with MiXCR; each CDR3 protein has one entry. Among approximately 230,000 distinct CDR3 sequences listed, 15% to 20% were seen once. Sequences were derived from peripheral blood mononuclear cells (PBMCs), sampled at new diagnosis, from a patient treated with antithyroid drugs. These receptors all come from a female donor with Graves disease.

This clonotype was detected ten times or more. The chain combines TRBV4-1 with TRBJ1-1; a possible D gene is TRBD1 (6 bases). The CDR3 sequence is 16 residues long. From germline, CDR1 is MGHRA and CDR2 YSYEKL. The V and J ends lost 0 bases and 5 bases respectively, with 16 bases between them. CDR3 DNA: TGCGCCAGCAGCCAAGATATTTTCGGGGGCTGGACTGAAGCTTTCTTT. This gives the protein CASSQDIFGGWTEAFF.

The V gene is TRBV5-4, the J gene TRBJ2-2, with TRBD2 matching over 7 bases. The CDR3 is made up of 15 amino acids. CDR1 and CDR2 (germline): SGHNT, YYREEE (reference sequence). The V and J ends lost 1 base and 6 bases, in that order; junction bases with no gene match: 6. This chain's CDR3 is CASSLLSGISGELFF. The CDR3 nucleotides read TGTGCCAGCAGCTTGCTCAGCGGGATCTCCGGGGAGCTGTTTTTT.

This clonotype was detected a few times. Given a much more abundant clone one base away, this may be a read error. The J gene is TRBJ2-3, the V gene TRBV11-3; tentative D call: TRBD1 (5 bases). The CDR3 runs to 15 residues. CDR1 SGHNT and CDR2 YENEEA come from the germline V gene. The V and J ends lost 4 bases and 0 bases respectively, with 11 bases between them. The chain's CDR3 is CASSSQGHSTDTQYF. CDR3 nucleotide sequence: TGTGCCAGCAGCTCCCAGGGCCATAGCACAGATACGCAGTATTTT.

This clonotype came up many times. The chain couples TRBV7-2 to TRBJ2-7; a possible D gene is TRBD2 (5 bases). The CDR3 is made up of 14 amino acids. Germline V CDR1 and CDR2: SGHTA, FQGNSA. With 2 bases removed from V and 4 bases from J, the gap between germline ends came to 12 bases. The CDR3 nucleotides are TGTGCCAGCAGCTTACTCCCGGGAAAGTACGAGCAGTACTTC. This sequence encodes CASSLLPGKYEQYF.

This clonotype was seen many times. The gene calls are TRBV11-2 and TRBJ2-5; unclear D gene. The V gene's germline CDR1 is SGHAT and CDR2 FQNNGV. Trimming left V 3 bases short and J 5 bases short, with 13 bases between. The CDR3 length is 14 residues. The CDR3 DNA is TGTGCCAGCAGCTTCCGCGGACCCGGGGAGACCCAGTACTTC. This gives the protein CASSFRGPGETQYF.

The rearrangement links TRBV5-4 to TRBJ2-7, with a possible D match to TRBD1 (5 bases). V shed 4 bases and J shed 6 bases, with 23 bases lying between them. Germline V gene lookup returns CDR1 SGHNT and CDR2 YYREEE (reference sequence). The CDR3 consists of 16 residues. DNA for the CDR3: TGTGCCAGCAGCCCAATGACCAGGGCCCAACGCGGCGAGCAGTACTTC. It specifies CASSPMTRAQRGEQYF. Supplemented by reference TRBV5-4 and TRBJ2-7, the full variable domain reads ETGVTQSPTHLIKTRGQQVTLRCSSQSGHNTVSWYQQALGQGPQFIFQYYREEENGRGNFPPRFSGLQFPNYSSELNVNALELDDSALYLCASSPMTRAQRGEQYFGPGTRLTVT.

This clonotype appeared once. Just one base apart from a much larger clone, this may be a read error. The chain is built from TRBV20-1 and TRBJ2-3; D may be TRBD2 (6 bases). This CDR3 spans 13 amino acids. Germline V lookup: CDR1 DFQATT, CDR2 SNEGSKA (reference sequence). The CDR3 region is CGASSIGTYTQYF. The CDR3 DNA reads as TGCGGTGCTAGTTCGATAGGGACTTATACGCAGTATTTT.

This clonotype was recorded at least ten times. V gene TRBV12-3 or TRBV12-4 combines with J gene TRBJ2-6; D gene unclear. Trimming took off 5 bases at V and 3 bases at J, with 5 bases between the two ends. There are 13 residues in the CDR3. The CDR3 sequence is CASSRSGANVLTF. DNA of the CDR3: TGTGCCAGCAGTCGGAGTGGGGCCAACGTCCTGACTTTC.

The chain's CDR3 is CAIYGEGGYGYTF. CDR3 sequence (DNA): TGTGCCATCTACGGGGAGGGCGGCTATGGCTACACCTTC. J is TRBJ1-2 and V is TRBV10-3, with D unresolved. V was clipped by 8 bases and J by 4 bases, with 14 bases between them. CDR3 length: 13 residues. Germline CDR1 reads ENHRY; CDR2 reads SYGVKD.

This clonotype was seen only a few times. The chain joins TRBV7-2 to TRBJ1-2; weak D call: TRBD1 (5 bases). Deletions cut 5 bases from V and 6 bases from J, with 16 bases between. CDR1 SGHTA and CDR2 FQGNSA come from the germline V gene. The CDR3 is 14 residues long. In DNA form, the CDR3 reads TGTGCCAGCAGCCTCTTCAGGGTAGAGGATGGCTACACCTTC. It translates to CASSLFRVEDGYTF. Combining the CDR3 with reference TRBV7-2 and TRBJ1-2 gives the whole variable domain GAGVSQSPSNKVTEKGKDVELRCDPISGHTALYWYRQSLGQGLEFLIYFQGNSAPDKSGLPSDRFSAERTGGSVSTLTIQRTQQEDSAVYLCASSLFRVEDGYTFGSGTRLTVV.

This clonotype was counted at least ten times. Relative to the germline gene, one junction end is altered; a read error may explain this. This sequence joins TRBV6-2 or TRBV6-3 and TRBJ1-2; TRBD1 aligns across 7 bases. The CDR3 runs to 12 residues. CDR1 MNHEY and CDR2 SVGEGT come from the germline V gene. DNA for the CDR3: TGTGCCAGCAGTTACCCGACAGGGACCGGGGACTTC. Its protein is CASSYPTGTGDF.